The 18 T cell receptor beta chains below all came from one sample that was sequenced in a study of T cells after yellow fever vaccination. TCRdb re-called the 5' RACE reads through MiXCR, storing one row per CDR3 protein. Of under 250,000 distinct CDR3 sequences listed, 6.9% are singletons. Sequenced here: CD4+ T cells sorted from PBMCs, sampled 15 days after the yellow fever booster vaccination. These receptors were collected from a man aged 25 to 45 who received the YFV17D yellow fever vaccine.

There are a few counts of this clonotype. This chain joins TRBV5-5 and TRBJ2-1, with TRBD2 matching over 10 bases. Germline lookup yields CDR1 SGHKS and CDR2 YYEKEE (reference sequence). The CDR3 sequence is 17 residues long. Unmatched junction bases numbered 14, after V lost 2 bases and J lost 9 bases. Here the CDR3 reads CASSFRAGERGGFEQFF. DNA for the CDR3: TGTGCCAGCAGCTTTAGGGCTGGCGAGCGGGGGGGGTTTGAGCAGTTCTTC.

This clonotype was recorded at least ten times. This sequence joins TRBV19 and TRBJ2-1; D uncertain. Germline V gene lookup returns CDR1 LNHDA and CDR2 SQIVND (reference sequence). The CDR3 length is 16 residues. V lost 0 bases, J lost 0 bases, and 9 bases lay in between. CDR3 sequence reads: CASSIDQQSSYNEQFF. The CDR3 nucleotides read TGTGCCAGTAGTATAGATCAGCAGAGCTCCTACAATGAGCAGTTCTTC.

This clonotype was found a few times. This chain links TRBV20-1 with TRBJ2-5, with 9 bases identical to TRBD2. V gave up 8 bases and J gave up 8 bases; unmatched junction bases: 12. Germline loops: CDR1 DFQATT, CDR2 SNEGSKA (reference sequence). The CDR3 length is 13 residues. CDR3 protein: CSSGGGAGGTQYF. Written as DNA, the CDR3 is TGCAGTTCTGGGGGAGGAGCGGGAGGAACCCAGTACTTC.

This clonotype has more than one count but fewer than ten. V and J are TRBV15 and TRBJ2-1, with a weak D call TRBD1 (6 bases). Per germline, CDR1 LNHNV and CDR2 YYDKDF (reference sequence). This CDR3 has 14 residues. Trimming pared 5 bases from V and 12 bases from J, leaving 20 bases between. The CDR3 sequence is CATSEKLGEGGQFF. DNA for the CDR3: TGTGCCACCAGCGAAAAGTTAGGTGAAGGGGGGCAGTTCTTC.

The chain's CDR3 is CSARSGQGAGYEQYF. DNA for the CDR3: TGCAGTGCTAGATCGGGGCAGGGGGCGGGGTACGAGCAGTACTTC. The rearrangement joins TRBV20-1 to TRBJ2-7, with 8 bases aligning to TRBD1. The CDR3 spans 15 residues. CDR1 and CDR2 from the germline V gene are DFQATT and SNEGSKA (reference sequence). Trimming cost V 2 bases and J 4 bases; bases outside gene matches: 10.

CDR3: CATSREPTREQYF. CDR3 bases: TGTGCCACCAGCAGAGAACCGACGCGTGAGCAGTACTTC. This sequence joins TRBV15 and TRBJ2-7; D is unclear. The CDR3 has 13 amino acids. CDR1 and CDR2 (germline): LNHNV, YYDKDF (reference sequence). V was clipped by 0 bases and J by 7 bases, with 10 bases between them.

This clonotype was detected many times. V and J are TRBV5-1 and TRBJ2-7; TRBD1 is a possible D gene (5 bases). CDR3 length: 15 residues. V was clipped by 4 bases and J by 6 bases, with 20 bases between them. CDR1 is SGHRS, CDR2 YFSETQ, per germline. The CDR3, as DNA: TGCGCCAGCAGCAAATACACCGGACAACCTACCGAGCAGTACTTC. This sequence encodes CASSKYTGQPTEQYF.

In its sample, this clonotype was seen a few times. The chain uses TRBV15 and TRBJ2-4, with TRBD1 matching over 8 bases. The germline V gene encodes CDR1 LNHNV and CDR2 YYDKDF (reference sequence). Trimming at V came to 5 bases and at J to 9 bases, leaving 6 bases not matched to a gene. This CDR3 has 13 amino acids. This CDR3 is CATSRQGSGIQYF. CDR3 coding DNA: TGTGCCACCAGCCGACAGGGGTCGGGCATTCAGTACTTC.

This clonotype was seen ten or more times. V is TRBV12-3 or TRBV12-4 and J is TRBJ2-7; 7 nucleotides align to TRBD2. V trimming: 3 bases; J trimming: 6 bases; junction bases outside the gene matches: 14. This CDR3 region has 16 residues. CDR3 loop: CASSFSSGPRRGEQYF. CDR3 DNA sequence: TGTGCCAGCAGTTTCTCTAGCGGACCCCGGCGGGGCGAGCAGTACTTC.

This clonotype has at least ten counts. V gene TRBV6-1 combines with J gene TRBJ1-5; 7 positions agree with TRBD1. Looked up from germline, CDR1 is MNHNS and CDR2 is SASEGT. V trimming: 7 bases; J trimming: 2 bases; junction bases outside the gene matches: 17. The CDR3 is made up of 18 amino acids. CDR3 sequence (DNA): TGTGCCAGCACCCAGACAGGGAGGCAACGGTCGGGCAATCAGCCCCAGCATTTT. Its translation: CASTQTGRQRSGNQPQHF.

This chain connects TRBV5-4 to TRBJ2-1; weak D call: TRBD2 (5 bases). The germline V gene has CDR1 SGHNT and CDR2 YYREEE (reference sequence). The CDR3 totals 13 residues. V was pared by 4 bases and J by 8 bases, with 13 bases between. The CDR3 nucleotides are TGTGCCAGCAGCCGGGCCCAACTAGATGAGCAGTTCTTC. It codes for CASSRAQLDEQFF.

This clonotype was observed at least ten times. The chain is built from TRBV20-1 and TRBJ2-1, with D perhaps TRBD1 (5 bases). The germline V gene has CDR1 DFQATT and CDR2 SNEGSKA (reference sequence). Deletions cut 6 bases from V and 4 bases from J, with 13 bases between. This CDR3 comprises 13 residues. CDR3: CSASDNSYNEQFF. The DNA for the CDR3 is TGCAGTGCGTCGGACAACTCGTACAATGAGCAGTTCTTC.

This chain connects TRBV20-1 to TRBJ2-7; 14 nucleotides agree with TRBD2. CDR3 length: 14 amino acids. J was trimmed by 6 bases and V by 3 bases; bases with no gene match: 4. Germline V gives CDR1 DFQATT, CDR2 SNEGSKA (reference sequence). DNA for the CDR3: TGCAGTGCTAGCCCCGGACTAGCGGGAGGCGAGCAGTACTTC. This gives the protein CSASPGLAGGEQYF.

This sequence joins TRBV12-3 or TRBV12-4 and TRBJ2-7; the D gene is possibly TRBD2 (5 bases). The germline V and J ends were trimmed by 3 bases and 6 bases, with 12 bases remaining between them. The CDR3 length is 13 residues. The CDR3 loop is CASSLRRRSEQYF. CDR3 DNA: TGTGCCAGCAGTTTGAGGCGGAGGAGCGAGCAGTACTTC.

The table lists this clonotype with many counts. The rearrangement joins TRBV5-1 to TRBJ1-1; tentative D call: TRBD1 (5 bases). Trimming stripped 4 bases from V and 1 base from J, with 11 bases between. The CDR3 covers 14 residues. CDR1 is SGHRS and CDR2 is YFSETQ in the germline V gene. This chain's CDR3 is CASSLRGGNTEAFF. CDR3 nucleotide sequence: TGCGCCAGCAGCCTACGGGGGGGGAACACTGAAGCTTTCTTT.

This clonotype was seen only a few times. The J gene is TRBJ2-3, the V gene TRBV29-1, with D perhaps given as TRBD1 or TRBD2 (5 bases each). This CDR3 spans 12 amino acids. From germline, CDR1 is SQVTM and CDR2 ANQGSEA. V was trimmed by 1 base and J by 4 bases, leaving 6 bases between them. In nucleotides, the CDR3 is TGCAGCGTTGAAGGAGGGGCAGATACGCAGTATTTT. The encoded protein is CSVEGGADTQYF.

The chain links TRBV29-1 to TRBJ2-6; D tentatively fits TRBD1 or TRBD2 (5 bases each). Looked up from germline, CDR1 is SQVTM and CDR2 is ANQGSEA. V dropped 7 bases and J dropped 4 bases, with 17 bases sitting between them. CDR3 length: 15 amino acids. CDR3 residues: CSATQGSSGANVLTF. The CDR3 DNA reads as TGCAGCGCCACTCAGGGATCTAGCGGGGCCAACGTCCTGACTTTC.

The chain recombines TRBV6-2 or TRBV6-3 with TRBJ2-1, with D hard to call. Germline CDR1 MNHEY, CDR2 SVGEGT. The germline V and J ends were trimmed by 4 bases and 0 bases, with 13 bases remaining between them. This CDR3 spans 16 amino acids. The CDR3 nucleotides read TGTGCCAGCAGTTCCATACCTAGTTTCTCCTACAATGAGCAGTTCTTC. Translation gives CASSSIPSFSYNEQFF.